This T cell receptor (beta chain) emerged from a study of shared T cell receptors in the human thymus. This table comes from immunoSEQ multiplex PCR, and its TCRdb copy is limited to in-frame clones, with some not included. The sample carries 700,000 or so clones, 70% to 90% recorded once. The same data also went into a second study, on human thymus T cells. In that study: Healthy Finnish infants undergoing corrective surgery for congenital heart defects were the donors. Thymus tissue for the work was resected from patients undergoing corrective heart surgery. Related studies found that unrelated individuals share highly overlapping thymic repertoires.

The receptor's source is a girl younger than two with a congenital heart defect. The specimen sequenced was thymocytes.

DNA of the CDR3: TGTGCCAGTACCTTCCTCTTGGACAGGGGATATGGCTACACCTTC. This translates into CASTFLLDRGYGYTF. The chain has TRBV19 and TRBJ1-2; 9 positions agree with TRBD1. The CDR3 runs to 15 residues. V shed 7 bases and J 5 bases; nucleotides not matched to a gene: 11. Germline assignment: CDR1 LNHDA and CDR2 SQIVND (reference sequence).